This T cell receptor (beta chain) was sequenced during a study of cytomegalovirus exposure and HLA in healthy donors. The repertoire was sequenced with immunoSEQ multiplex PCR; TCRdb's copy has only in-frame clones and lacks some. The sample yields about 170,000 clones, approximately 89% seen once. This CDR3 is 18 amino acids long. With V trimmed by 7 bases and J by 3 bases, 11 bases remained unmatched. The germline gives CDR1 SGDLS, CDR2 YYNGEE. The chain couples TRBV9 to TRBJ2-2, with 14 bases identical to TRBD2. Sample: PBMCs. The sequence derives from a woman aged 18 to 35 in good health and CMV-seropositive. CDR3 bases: TGTGCCAGCGCGGGGACTAGCGGGAGAGTGTGGGACACCGGGGAGCTGTTTTTT. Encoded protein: CASAGTSGRVWDTGELFF.